Listed below are T cell receptor beta chains from one sample, sequenced in a study of T cell changes during pregnancy in multiple sclerosis. Sequenced by immunoSEQ multiplex PCR; TCRdb stores in-frame clones only, minus some. The sample records approximately 60,000 clones, 91% being singletons. The specimen comprised peripheral blood, sampled after pregnancy. These receptors all come from a female donor in good health, enrolled as a control in a pregnancy study. Each CDR3 is given with its conserved first and last residue.

TRBV2,TRBJ2-5,CATFPGQGAETQYF
TRBV4-2,TRBJ2-1,CASSRDSGSYNEQFF
TRBV19,TRBJ2-5,CATSGGAGQETQYF
TRBV18,TRBJ1-2,CASSPISGQGNYGYTF
TRBV10-3,TRBJ2-5,CAIGYRTSGSTETQYF
TRBV7-7,TRBJ2-3,CASSLTYRAADTQYF
TRBV7-9,TRBJ2-3,CASSPEYPDTQYF
TRBV7-2,TRBJ1-1,CASRLGGGTEAFF
TRBV12-5,TRBJ1-1,CASGFRQIMNTEAFF
TRBV28,TRBJ1-2,CASSLPQGSNYGYTF
TRBV10-3,TRBJ2-2,CAIRSTGGLNTGELFF
TRBV10-3,TRBJ2-3,CAISDNGRETDTQYF
TRBV6-1,TRBJ2-7,CASSGDRGRFYEQYF
TRBV28,TRBJ1-2,CASSYQDAAGYTF
TRBV15,TRBJ1-3,CATSEGVLVENTIYF
TRBV28,TRBJ2-7,CASSFPGTYEQYF
TRBV18,TRBJ2-5,CASSPRYQETQYF
TRBV28,TRBJ2-1,CASSIGTGGGTYNEQFF
TRBV19,TRBJ1-3,CASSDRGSGNTIYF
TRBV5-6,TRBJ2-6,CASSLEVGLSGANVLTF
TRBV2,TRBJ2-2,CASSADGTGLTGELFF
TRBV11-2,TRBJ1-2,CASRGDRGFGYTF
TRBV7-3,TRBJ1-3,CASSLRDRGGTGNTIYF
TRBV30,TRBJ1-6,CAWSSQGNSPLHF
TRBV7-2,TRBJ2-2,CASSPLGGGDTGELFF
TRBV19,TRBJ2-7,CASSLLAGSYEQYF
TRBV19,TRBJ1-3,CASSRTGTGNTIYF
TRBV7-2,TRBJ1-1,CASSFGMGTEAFF
TRBV12-5,TRBJ1-5,CASGLSRQAQHF
TRBV10-3,TRBJ2-5,CAISFRDSLQETQYF
TRBV4-3,TRBJ2-2,CASSLAAGSNTGELFF
TRBV7-9,TRBJ2-1,CASRVAGANNEQFF
TRBV19,TRBJ1-3,CASSIARGNGNTIYF
TRBV4-1,TRBJ1-2,CASSQDNLSYGYTF
TRBV6-1,TRBJ1-6,CASSVEGGGGNSPLHF
TRBV5-6,TRBJ2-2,CASSGTSGTTGELFF
TRBV2,TRBJ1-5,CASRQDHQPQHF
TRBV5-6,TRBJ1-2,CASSWDRSYGYTF
TRBV5-1,TRBJ2-1,CASRQDRGSSYNEQFF
TRBV14,TRBJ2-3,CASSRPFGLAGEVTDTQYF
TRBV29-1,TRBJ2-5,CSVEASGQETQYF
TRBV28,TRBJ2-3,CATSKNRVTSTDTQYF
TRBV5-6,TRBJ1-1,CASSLAGPNTEAFF
TRBV18,TRBJ2-4,CASSPPIYRNIQYF
TRBV11-2,TRBJ2-3,CASSPPAGARYTQYF
TRBV6-1,TRBJ2-7,CASSFGNAVGEQYF
TRBV30,TRBJ2-1,CAWSVRGLAFNEQFF
TRBV7-2,TRBJ2-7,CASSSGTSGIPYEQYF
TRBV29-1,TRBJ2-7,CSVVPSGGYEQYF
TRBV7-2,TRBJ1-5,CASRFDRGQPQHF
TRBV2,TRBJ1-2,CASEASGYTF
TRBV5-1,TRBJ1-1,CASSFGSTGTAEAFF
TRBV28,TRBJ2-7,CASSLEIGLAEVYEQYF
TRBV5-4,TRBJ2-3,CASSSGTSGTDTQYF
TRBV5-5,TRBJ1-4,CASSLEQGVEKLFF
TRBV20-1,TRBJ2-5,CSAEGQETQYF
TRBV5-4,TRBJ1-4,CASSSGRGTNEKLFF
TRBV19,TRBJ1-2,CASSSSQTGIYGYTF
TRBV11-3,TRBJ2-7,CASSLFGQGYEQYF
TRBV5-1,TRBJ2-2,CASSPFAGYRSGELFF